This TCR beta chain was captured by sequencing in a study of blood T cell repertoires in COVID-19. Study details: Sites across the United States, Italy and Spain contributed samples from acute and convalescent COVID-19.

The authors' processing: Estimated nucleated cell counts came from reference gene primer amplification. The method was immunoSEQ multiplex PCR; TCRdb's version includes in-frame clones alone and lacks a portion of them. That table gives V, J and clone size, and the DNA gave D and trimming. The profile shows approximately 300,000 clones, roughly 90% of them singletons. J lost 7 bases, V lost 4 bases, and 6 bases had no gene match. Germline V gene data show CDR1 as SGHNT and CDR2 as YYREEE (reference sequence). This CDR3 contains 13 residues. All enrollees were about 18 to 90 years old and from under 25 US areas. Each participant's cohort was designated according to participant-reported clinical history.

What was sequenced was PBMCs or T cells enriched from blood (not recorded which). The chain recombines TRBV5-4 with TRBJ2-3, with 7 bases identical to TRBD1. The receptor was derived from a woman aged 25 to 45 who had recovered from COVID-19. CDR3: CASSDGTVYTQYF. CDR3 bases: TGTGCCAGCAGCGACGGGACAGTCTATACGCAGTATTTT.